The 10 T cell receptor beta chains in this list originate from one sample, sequenced in a study of blood T cells in healthy people across ages. A second PCR of about 7 to 12 cycles used a sample-barcoded 5' primer and a J-beta primer mix. TCRdb independently ran MiXCR on the 5' RACE reads; one entry per CDR3 protein. The sample has roughly 800,000 distinct CDR3 sequences; 55% to 70% are singletons. Sequenced input: blood. The receptors here all came from a man aged 25-45 years in good health.

The rearrangement links TRBV6-2 or TRBV6-3 to TRBJ1-1; D is ambiguous. Trimming left V 2 bases short and J 4 bases short, with 8 bases between. The length of the CDR3 is 13 residues. Germline lookup yields CDR1 MNHEY and CDR2 SVGEGT. The CDR3 here is CASSYVAGTEAFF. CDR3 in DNA: TGTGCCAGCAGTTACGTCGCAGGCACTGAAGCTTTCTTT.

In nucleotides, the CDR3 is TGTGCCAGCAGTTCCACTCAAGGACGACAGTACAATGAGCAGTTCTTC. Encoded protein: CASSSTQGRQYNEQFF. The chain combines TRBV7-9 with TRBJ2-1; TRBD1 might be the D (5 bases). Germline lookup yields CDR1 SEHNR and CDR2 FQNEAQ (reference sequence). This CDR3 has 16 residues. Trimming left V 6 bases short and J 4 bases short, with 19 bases between.

In its sample, this clonotype was seen a few times. CDR3 amino acids: CASSRLAANADEQFF. The CDR3 region has the DNA TGTGCCAGCAGTCGTCTAGCGGCTAACGCGGATGAGCAGTTCTTC. V gene TRBV14 combines with J gene TRBJ2-1, with 7 positions matching TRBD2. Germline V gene data show CDR1 as SGHDN and CDR2 as FVKESK. Trimming at V came to 6 bases and at J to 8 bases, leaving 13 bases not matched to a gene. This CDR3 comprises 15 residues. Full variable domain (remainder filled in from reference TRBV14 and TRBJ2-1): EAGVTQFPSHSVIEKGQTVTLRCDPISGHDNLYWYRRVMGKEIKFLLHFVKESKQDESGMPNNRFLAERTGGTYSTLKVQPAELEDSGVYFCASSRLAANADEQFFGPGTRLTVL.

This clonotype was seen only a few times. This sequence joins TRBV7-9 and TRBJ2-7; D gene unclear. The CDR3 length is 14 residues. CDR1 is SEHNR, CDR2 FQNEAQ, per germline (reference sequence). V was trimmed by 5 bases and J by 0 bases, leaving 11 bases between them. CDR3: CASSGSGFSYEQYF. The DNA of the CDR3 is TGTGCCAGCAGCGGGTCAGGTTTCTCCTACGAGCAGTACTTC. The full variable domain, rest sourced from reference TRBV7-9 and TRBJ2-7, is DTGVSQNPRHKITKRGQNVTFRCDPISEHNRLYWYRQTLGQGPEFLTYFQNEAQLEKSRLLSDRFSAERPKGSFSTLEIQRTEQGDSAMYLCASSGSGFSYEQYFGPGTRLTVT.

The count of this clonotype is one. The chain is built from TRBV10-3 and TRBJ2-1; 7 bases align to TRBD2. CDR3 length: 16 residues. Unmatched junction bases numbered 9, after V lost 1 base and J lost 6 bases. Germline CDR1 ENHRY, CDR2 SYGVKD. CDR3 DNA sequence: TGTGCCATCAGTGAGTGGATTGGTGGCGGGGGCAATGAGCAGTTCTTC. Protein product: CAISEWIGGGGNEQFF.

The chain recombines TRBV6-2 or TRBV6-3 with TRBJ2-7; D is unresolved. Germline CDR1 is MNHEY and CDR2 is SVGEGT. Deletions cut 2 bases from V and 3 bases from J, with 8 bases between. The CDR3 runs 13 residues. The CDR3 loop reads CASSYQRSYEQYF. CDR3 sequence (DNA): TGTGCCAGCAGTTACCAGCGTAGCTACGAGCAGTACTTC.

The chain carries TRBV7-2 and TRBJ2-7, with a possible D match to TRBD1 (6 bases). Germline V gene sequence: CDR1 SGHTA, CDR2 FQGNSA. CDR3 size: 15 residues. V was cut by 3 bases and J by 0 bases, with 12 bases left in between. DNA for the CDR3: TGTGCCAGCAGCTTTGGAGACAGGACCTCCTACGAGCAGTACTTC. Translation gives CASSFGDRTSYEQYF.

V gene TRBV13 combines with J gene TRBJ2-1; D tentatively reads TRBD1 or TRBD2 (5 bases each). V dropped 6 bases and J dropped 10 bases, with 16 bases sitting between them. This CDR3 contains 13 residues. The germline gives CDR1 PRHDT, CDR2 FYEKMQ (reference sequence). The CDR3 here is CASRPAGAGEQFF. The DNA for the CDR3 is TGTGCCAGCAGACCGGCCGGGGCTGGAGAGCAGTTCTTC.

The genes are TRBV7-2 and TRBJ2-3; D is perhaps TRBD2 (5 bases). The CDR3 contains 15 residues. Trimming pared 5 bases from V and 3 bases from J, leaving 15 bases between. Germline CDR1 and CDR2: SGHTA and FQGNSA. Here the CDR3 DNA reads TGTGCCAGCAGCGCTACGGCGCAGCGGACAGATACGCAGTATTTT. Protein: CASSATAQRTDTQYF.

This chain connects TRBV9 to TRBJ2-2; D is unresolved. The CDR3 length is 14 residues. The germline CDR1 and CDR2 sequences are SGDLS and YYNGEE. Between the trimmed V and J ends, which lost 2 bases and 4 bases, there was a span of 9 bases. The CDR3 loop is CASSVSTRTGELFF. The CDR3 coding sequence is TGTGCCAGCAGCGTTTCTACACGCACCGGGGAGCTGTTTTTT.